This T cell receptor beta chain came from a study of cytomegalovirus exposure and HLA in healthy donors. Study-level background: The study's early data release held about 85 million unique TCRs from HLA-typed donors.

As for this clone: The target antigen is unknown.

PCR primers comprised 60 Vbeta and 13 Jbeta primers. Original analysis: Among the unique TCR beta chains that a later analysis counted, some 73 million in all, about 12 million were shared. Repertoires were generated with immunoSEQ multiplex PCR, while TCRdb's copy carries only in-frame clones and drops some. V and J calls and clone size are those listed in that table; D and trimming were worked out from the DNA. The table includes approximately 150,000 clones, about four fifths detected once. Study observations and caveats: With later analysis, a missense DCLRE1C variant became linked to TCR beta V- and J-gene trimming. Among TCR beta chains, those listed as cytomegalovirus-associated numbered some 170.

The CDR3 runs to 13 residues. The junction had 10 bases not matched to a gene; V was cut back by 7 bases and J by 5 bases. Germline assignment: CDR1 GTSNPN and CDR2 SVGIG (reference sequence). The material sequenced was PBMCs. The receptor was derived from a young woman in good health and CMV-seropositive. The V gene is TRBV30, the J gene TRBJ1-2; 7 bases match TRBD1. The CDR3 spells CASSAAGGYGYTF. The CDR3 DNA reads TGTGCCTCCTCCGCTGCAGGGGGTTATGGCTACACCTTC.